Below, 13 T cell receptor beta chains from the same sample are listed, as sequenced in a study of cytomegalovirus exposure and HLA in healthy donors. Assay used: immunoSEQ multiplex PCR; TCRdb lists only in-frame clones, some missing. The repertoire holds fewer than 250,000 clones, with 70% to 90% as singletons. The sample consisted of PBMCs. These receptors all come from a woman younger than 30 in good health and CMV-seronegative.

The rearrangement uses TRBV6-6 and TRBJ1-1; D gene ambiguous. Per germline, CDR1 MNHNY and CDR2 SVGAGI (reference sequence). Trimming took off 2 bases at V and 3 bases at J, with 10 bases between the two ends. The CDR3 spans 14 residues. CDR3 in amino acids: CASSYGGVDTEAFF. In DNA form, the CDR3 reads TGTGCCAGCAGTTACGGCGGGGTGGACACTGAAGCTTTCTTT.

The V call is TRBV9, the J call TRBJ2-7; D gene unclear. This CDR3 region has 15 residues. CDR1 is SGDLS, CDR2 YYNGEE, per germline. V shed 0 bases and J shed 0 bases, with 10 bases lying between them. CDR3 residues: CASSVDLLPSYEQYF. The CDR3 region has the DNA TGTGCCAGCAGCGTAGATTTACTCCCCTCCTACGAGCAGTACTTC.

The chain joins TRBV28 to TRBJ2-1; tentative D call: TRBD1 (5 bases). The V and J ends lost 6 bases and 6 bases respectively, with 12 bases between them. Germline V gives CDR1 MDHEN, CDR2 SYDVKM. The CDR3 runs 13 residues. In nucleotides, the CDR3 is TGTGCCAGCAGCGGCGACAGACCCAATGAGCAGTTCTTC. It translates to CASSGDRPNEQFF. The full variable domain, with the rest looked up from reference TRBV28 and TRBJ2-1, is DVKVTQSSRYLVKRTGEKVFLECVQDMDHENMFWYRQDPGLGLRLIYFSYDVKMKEKGDIPEGYSVSREKKERFSLILESASTNQTSMYLCASSGDRPNEQFFGPGTRLTVL.

The rearrangement links TRBV29-1 to TRBJ2-1, with a possible D match to TRBD1 (6 bases). Germline loops: CDR1 SQVTM, CDR2 ANQGSEA. V was cut by 5 bases and J by 0 bases, with 11 bases left in between. The CDR3 covers 14 residues. The CDR3 nucleotides are TGCAGCGTTCCTCAGGGGAGCTCCTACAATGAGCAGTTCTTC. It specifies CSVPQGSSYNEQFF.

The V call is TRBV29-1, the J call TRBJ1-2; 7 positions agree with TRBD1. J gave up 4 bases and V 4 bases, and 3 bases lay outside the gene matches. The CDR3 loop spans 12 amino acids. CDR1 SQVTM and CDR2 ANQGSEA come from the germline V gene. CDR3 region: CSVGGDSYGYTF. CDR3 nucleotides: TGCAGCGTTGGGGGGGACAGCTATGGCTACACCTTC.

J is TRBJ1-1 and V is TRBV27; perhaps TRBD1 as D (5 bases). CDR3 size: 18 residues. In germline, CDR1 is MNHEY, CDR2 SMNVEV (reference sequence). The ends were cut back, 2 bases at V and 0 bases at J, with 19 bases in the middle. The CDR3 DNA sequence: TGTGCCAGCAGTTTAGAGCAGCGGGGTGGGACCATGAACACTGAAGCTTTCTTT. Residues: CASSLEQRGGTMNTEAFF.

V is TRBV6-1 and J is TRBJ2-6; D remains ambiguous. This CDR3 is built from 16 residues. Germline V CDR1 and CDR2: MNHNS, SASEGT. V shed 2 bases and J shed 0 bases, with 8 bases lying between them. The CDR3 DNA reads as TGTGCCAGCAGTGAAAATACAATCTCTGGGGCCAACGTCCTGACTTTC. It encodes CASSENTISGANVLTF.

This clone was seen only a few times. The J gene is TRBJ2-3, the V gene TRBV7-2; D not resolved. Germline assignment: CDR1 SGHTA and CDR2 FQGNSA. The CDR3 runs 16 residues. Trimming cost V 1 base and J 5 bases, with 16 bases left between them. CDR3 DNA: TGTGCCAGCAGCTTAGACCGGACCCAGCAGAGAGATACGCAGTATTTT. It codes for CASSLDRTQQRDTQYF.

This chain joins TRBV6-1 and TRBJ2-7, with 14 nucleotides matching TRBD2. CDR1 is MNHNS, CDR2 SASEGT, per germline. The CDR3 loop spans 15 amino acids. The J segment lost 2 bases and the V segment lost 10 bases, leaving 7 bases of the junction unmatched. The CDR3 here is CATSGTSGGPYEQYF. DNA of the CDR3: TGTGCCACCTCCGGGACTAGCGGGGGTCCCTACGAGCAGTACTTC.

This chain uses TRBV7-3 with TRBJ2-1; 8 nucleotides agree with TRBD2. This CDR3 region has 16 residues. The ends lost 5 bases at V and 5 bases at J; junction bases unmatched: 11. Germline assignment: CDR1 SGHTA and CDR2 FQGTGA. This CDR3 reads CASSQTAGASNNEQFF. The DNA for the CDR3 is TGTGCCAGCAGCCAAACAGCGGGAGCGTCCAACAATGAGCAGTTCTTC.

In DNA, the CDR3 is TGTGCCAGCGTATCCGGGGGGGGACAAGGAGTATACGAGCAGTACTTC. Translating gives CASVSGGGQGVYEQYF. The chain is built from TRBV28 and TRBJ2-7; TRBD2 matches 8 bases. V lost 8 bases and J lost 4; bases outside the gene matches: 16. Germline assignment: CDR1 MDHEN and CDR2 SYDVKM. This CDR3 is built from 16 residues.

In nucleotides, the CDR3 is TGTGCCAGTAGTATATTCCTGACCACTGAAGCTTTCTTT. It is translated as CASSIFLTTEAFF. The chain links TRBV19 to TRBJ1-1; no clear D. The V gene lost 2 bases and the J gene lost 4 bases, with 8 bases spanning the gap. This CDR3 has 13 residues. From germline, CDR1 is LNHDA and CDR2 SQIVND (reference sequence).

The chain couples TRBV23-1 to TRBJ2-7; 8 nucleotides match TRBD1. TRBV23-1 is filed as an ORF, its function uncertain. The ends lost 4 bases at V and 1 base at J; junction bases unmatched: 15. The CDR3 is 18 amino acids. CDR3: CASSPRDRSPTKSYEQYF. In DNA, the CDR3 is TGCGCCAGCAGTCCACGGGACAGGTCACCCACTAAGTCCTACGAGCAGTACTTC.